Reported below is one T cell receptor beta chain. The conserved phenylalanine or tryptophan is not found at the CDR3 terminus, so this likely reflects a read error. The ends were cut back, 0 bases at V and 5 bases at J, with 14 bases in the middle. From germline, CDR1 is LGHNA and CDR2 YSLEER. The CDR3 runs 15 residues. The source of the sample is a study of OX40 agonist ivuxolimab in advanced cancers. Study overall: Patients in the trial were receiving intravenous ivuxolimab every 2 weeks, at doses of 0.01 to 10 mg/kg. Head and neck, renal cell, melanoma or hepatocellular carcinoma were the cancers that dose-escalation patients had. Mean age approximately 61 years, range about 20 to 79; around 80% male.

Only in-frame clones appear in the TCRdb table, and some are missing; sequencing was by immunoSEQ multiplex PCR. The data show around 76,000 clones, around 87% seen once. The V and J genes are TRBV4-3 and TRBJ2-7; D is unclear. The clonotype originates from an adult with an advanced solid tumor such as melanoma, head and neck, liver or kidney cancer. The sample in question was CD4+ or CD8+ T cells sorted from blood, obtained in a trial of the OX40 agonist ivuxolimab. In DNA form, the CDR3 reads TGCGCCAGCAGCCAAGATCAAGTGGGCGGCGACGAGCAGTACCTC. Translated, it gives CASSQDQVGGDEQYL.